Sequencing of this T cell receptor (beta chain) was carried out in a study of T cells in pancreatic ductal adenocarcinoma. Whole-study findings and limits: Unique clonotypes were roughly 8-fold more numerous in blood than in tumor. The resected pancreatic cancer cohort was biased toward the minority with early-stage disease. Blood clonality (about 0.07) did not differ significantly from tumor (roughly 0.11). Enrichment of CD45RO+ effector over naive T cells in tumors may bias clonality.

The method was immunoSEQ multiplex PCR; TCRdb's version includes in-frame clones alone and lacks a portion of them. The data contain over 100,000 clones, nearly 95% of them singletons. This CDR3 region has 10 residues. The germline V gene has CDR1 DFQATT and CDR2 SNEGSKA (reference sequence). Note on this clone: What it recognizes is unknown.

Surgery without prior neoadjuvant therapy was the treatment of the selected pancreatic ductal adenocarcinoma patients. The specimen sequenced was PBMCs. This TCR was sampled from a human donor with pancreatic ductal adenocarcinoma. V usage is TRBV20-1 and J usage is TRBJ1-1; perhaps TRBD1 as D (6 bases). In nucleotides, the CDR3 is TGCGTTGGGGGGCAGCGGGAGGCTTTCTTT. This translates into CVGGQREAFF.